The next 30 T cell receptor beta chains were all read from a single sample in a study of cytomegalovirus exposure and HLA in healthy donors. The PCR had 60 Vbeta and 13 Jbeta primers. Data came from immunoSEQ multiplex PCR; TCRdb stores just in-frame clones and leaves some out. The sample lists around 72,000 clones; around 81% were seen once. The sequencing input was PBMCs. Receptor source: a man over 45 in good health and CMV-seronegative.

This clone showed up just a few times. The rearrangement links TRBV5-1 to TRBJ1-2, with D perhaps TRBD1 (6 bases). Germline assignment: CDR1 SGHRS and CDR2 YFSETQ. This CDR3 spans 15 amino acids. Trimming cost V 0 bases and J 6 bases, with 15 bases left between them. CDR3 protein: CASSLVRGYRDGYTF. CDR3 in DNA: TGCGCCAGCAGCTTGGTGAGGGGGTACCGGGATGGCTACACCTTC.

The chain is built from TRBV7-8 and TRBJ1-3, with D unclear. This CDR3 is built from 15 residues. Trimming left V 1 base short and J 6 bases short, with 13 bases between. Germline CDR1 reads SGHVS; CDR2 reads FQNEAQ. The CDR3 region is CASSLGIQKQNTIYF. CDR3 DNA sequence: TGTGCCAGCAGCTTAGGAATACAGAAACAAAACACCATATATTTT.

In its sample, this clone was seen once. The V call is TRBV2, the J call TRBJ1-5, with TRBD1 as a possible D gene (5 bases). Per the germline V gene, CDR1 is SNHLY and CDR2 is FYNNEI. V lost 6 bases and J 2 bases, leaving 20 bases between the germline ends. CDR3 length: 17 residues. In DNA form, the CDR3 reads TGTGCCAGCAGGCGGGGACCGTGGGAAACTGGCAATCAGCCCCAGCATTTT. Translation gives CASRRGPWETGNQPQHF.

The V and J genes are TRBV7-2 and TRBJ2-3, with 8 bases that match TRBD1. Germline CDR1 reads SGHTA; CDR2 reads FQGNSA. The V gene end was trimmed by 3 bases and the J gene end by 6 bases; junction bases not matched to a gene: 5. CDR3 length: 14 amino acids. The CDR3 reads CASSLTGVRDTQYF. The CDR3 DNA reads as TGTGCCAGCAGCTTGACAGGGGTGAGGGATACGCAGTATTTT.

This clone has just a few counts. This chain connects TRBV5-8 to TRBJ2-7; 7 bases are shared with TRBD1. J gave up 1 base and V 4 bases, and 5 bases lay outside the gene matches. CDR3 length: 14 amino acids. The germline V gene has CDR1 SGHTS and CDR2 YDEGEE. Written as DNA, the CDR3 is TGTGCCAGCAGCGGACAGGATTTTTCCTACGAGCAGTACTTC. Protein sequence: CASSGQDFSYEQYF.

The chain employs TRBV4-2 and TRBJ1-3; D is unclear. The CDR3 runs to 16 residues. The V gene's germline CDR1 is LGHNA and CDR2 YNFKEQ. Trimming pared 0 bases from V and 1 base from J, leaving 10 bases between. CDR3 amino acids: CASSQDFYGSGNTIYF. The CDR3 DNA reads TGTGCCAGCAGCCAAGATTTTTACGGTTCTGGAAACACCATATATTTT.

The chain uses TRBV5-1 and TRBJ1-2; D perhaps matches TRBD1 (6 bases). The ends were cut back, 0 bases at V and 4 bases at J, with 7 bases in the middle. CDR1 and CDR2 (germline): SGHRS, YFSETQ. The CDR3 has 13 residues. CDR3 nucleotide sequence: TGCGCCAGCAGCTTGGTGGGGGCCTATGGCTACACCTTC. Amino acids: CASSLVGAYGYTF.

The rearrangement joins TRBV5-1 to TRBJ2-7; 9 nucleotides match TRBD2. Germline V gene data show CDR1 as SGHRS and CDR2 as YFSETQ. V shed 4 bases, J shed 6 bases, and the junction held 8 bases outside the gene matches. The CDR3 contains 14 residues. The CDR3 DNA reads as TGCGCCAGCAGCCGTAGCGGGAGAAACTCCGAGCAGTACTTC. As protein: CASSRSGRNSEQYF.

V is TRBV10-2 and J is TRBJ1-4; TRBD1 is a possible D gene (5 bases). V lost 6 bases, J lost 5 bases, and 7 bases lay in between. Germline-derived CDR1 and CDR2 are WSHSY and SAAADI. The CDR3 contains 12 residues. The CDR3 nucleotides read TGCGCCAGCAGAAGACAGAATGAAAAACTGTTTTTT. Translating gives CASRRQNEKLFF.

The chain carries TRBV6-6 and TRBJ2-3; D not certain. The germline V gene has CDR1 MNHNY and CDR2 SVGAGI (reference sequence). V was shortened by 6 bases and J by 2 bases, with 6 bases between the two germline ends. The CDR3 consists of 12 residues. The CDR3 coding sequence is TGTGCCAGCAGACTTTACACAGATACGCAGTATTTT. Translation: CASRLYTDTQYF.

The chain couples TRBV20-1 to TRBJ1-1; possible D gene TRBD1, 5 bases. Trimming cost V 6 bases and J 7 bases, with 9 bases left between them. This CDR3 comprises 10 residues. Germline V gene data show CDR1 as DFQATT and CDR2 as SNEGSKA (reference sequence). DNA for the CDR3: TGCAGTGCAGTCGGGGGTGAAGCTTTCTTT. Translating it yields CSAVGGEAFF.

The table lists this clone with a few counts. CDR3 bases: TGTGCCAGCAGTTACTCGGGGAGAGGTGAAGCTTTCTTT. Translation gives CASSYSGRGEAFF. The rearrangement joins TRBV6-5 to TRBJ1-1; D is unresolved. The CDR3 contains 13 residues. Germline CDR1 is MNHEY and CDR2 is SVGAGI. With 0 bases removed from V and 7 bases from J, the gap between germline ends came to 9 bases.

The chain joins TRBV29-1 to TRBJ2-1; 7 bases map to TRBD1. V lost 5 bases, J lost 9 bases, and 1 base stayed unmatched. The CDR3 is 10 residues long. The germline gives CDR1 SQVTM, CDR2 ANQGSEA. CDR3 DNA sequence: TGCAGCGTTACAGGGGTTGAGCAGTTCTTC. Its protein is CSVTGVEQFF.

This clone occurred once. The CDR3 spells CASSPNGQGGQETQYF. In DNA form, the CDR3 reads TGTGCCAGCTCCCCGAACGGACAGGGAGGCCAAGAGACCCAGTACTTC. The chain couples TRBV18 to TRBJ2-5; 8 positions agree with TRBD1. The trim removed 6 bases at V and 1 base at J, leaving 10 bases unmatched. The germline gives CDR1 KGHSH, CDR2 LQKENI. This CDR3 region has 16 residues.

The CDR3 reads CASSFSGVAGAQYF. The DNA of the CDR3 is TGTGCCAGCAGTTTCTCGGGGGTAGCGGGAGCACAGTACTTC. The V call is TRBV28, the J call TRBJ2-7; TRBD2 matches at 9 bases. CDR1 and CDR2 (germline): MDHEN, SYDVKM. The CDR3 extends over 14 amino acids. Unmatched junction bases numbered 10, after V lost 3 bases and J lost 10 bases.

This clone was seen a few times. The chain is built from TRBV2 and TRBJ1-1, with 7 bases matching TRBD1. The CDR3 has 15 amino acids. V was pared by 5 bases and J by 5 bases, with 11 bases of the junction left unmatched. Germline V lookup: CDR1 SNHLY, CDR2 FYNNEI. The CDR3, as DNA: TGTGCCAGCAGTCAGGAACAGGGGACGTGGACTGAAGCTTTCTTT. Translated, it gives CASSQEQGTWTEAFF.

The CDR3 nucleotides read TGTGCCAGCAGCCTACTAGCGGGTCAGGATACGCAGTATTTT. It codes for CASSLLAGQDTQYF. The rearrangement uses TRBV7-9 and TRBJ2-3; TRBD2 aligns across 9 bases. V was clipped by 5 bases and J by 6 bases; unmatched bases: 6. The CDR3 sequence is 14 residues long. Germline V gene sequence: CDR1 SEHNR, CDR2 FQNEAQ (reference sequence).

This clone was detected only a few times. The V call is TRBV28, the J call TRBJ2-2, with 8 bases matching TRBD1. The CDR3 extends over 14 amino acids. Germline V gene lookup returns CDR1 MDHEN and CDR2 SYDVKM. V dropped 7 bases and J dropped 3; count of bases not matched to a gene: 4. The CDR3 nucleotides read TGTGCCAGCATAGGGACAGGCCACACCGGGGAGCTGTTTTTT. It is translated as CASIGTGHTGELFF.

About this clone: Compared with germline, one end of the junction differs, possibly owing to a read error. The V gene is TRBV7-7, the J gene TRBJ2-1, with 7 bases fitting TRBD2. Germline lookup yields CDR1 SSHAT and CDR2 FNYEAQ (reference sequence). This CDR3 is built from 15 residues. The CDR3 coding sequence is TGTGCTAGCAGCCCCGCTGGACTAGGCTACAATGAGCAGTTCTTC. Translating gives CASSPAGLGYNEQFF.

The CDR3 nucleotides read TGTGCCAGCAGCCAGACCGGGACTAGCGGCGCCGAGCAGTACTTC. It encodes CASSQTGTSGAEQYF. The chain recombines TRBV4-2 with TRBJ2-7; 11 bases map to TRBD2. The CDR3 runs to 15 residues. The germline V gene encodes CDR1 LGHNA and CDR2 YNFKEQ. Trimming took 3 bases from V and 6 from J; bases not matched to a gene: 7.

This chain links TRBV10-3 with TRBJ1-1; 7 bases line up with TRBD1. This CDR3 is 12 amino acids long. Trimming cost V 4 bases and J 8 bases; bases outside gene matches: 4. CDR1 is ENHRY, CDR2 SYGVKD, per germline. As DNA, the CDR3 is TGTGCCATCAGTGTTCGGGGACAGGAAGCTTTCTTT. This gives the protein CAISVRGQEAFF.

This chain's CDR3 is CASIRFKNTEAFF. The CDR3 DNA reads TGTGCCAGCATCCGGTTTAAGAACACTGAAGCTTTCTTT. The chain joins TRBV2 to TRBJ1-1; D unclear. The CDR3 is 13 amino acids. Germline CDR1 SNHLY, CDR2 FYNNEI. V shed 7 bases and J shed 1 base, with 10 bases lying between them.

The chain links TRBV6-5 to TRBJ2-5; 10 bases map to TRBD2. V shed 2 bases, J shed 5 bases, and the junction held 2 bases outside the gene matches. Germline values: CDR1 MNHEY, CDR2 SVGAGI. The CDR3 extends over 14 amino acids. The CDR3 sequence: CASSYGGLAETQYF. The CDR3 DNA reads TGTGCCAGCAGTTACGGGGGACTAGCGGAGACCCAGTACTTC.

The CDR3 DNA sequence: TGTGCTAGTGGTTTGGGAGGCACCAGCCTACCTTATGGCTACACCTTC. Translated, it gives CASGLGGTSLPYGYTF. The chain links TRBV12-5 to TRBJ1-2, with unresolved D. Germline CDR1 and CDR2: LGHNT and FRNRAP. V dropped 1 base and J dropped 5 bases, with 17 bases sitting between them. This CDR3 has 16 amino acids.

The chain combines TRBV4-1 with TRBJ1-1; the D gene is possibly TRBD1 (6 bases). Trimming pared 4 bases from V and 0 bases from J, leaving 12 bases between. CDR3 length: 15 amino acids. CDR1 is MGHRA, CDR2 YSYEKL, per germline. Here the CDR3 DNA reads TGCGCCAGCAGCCTCCGGGACACCATGAACACTGAAGCTTTCTTT. Amino acid sequence: CASSLRDTMNTEAFF.

The V gene is TRBV30, the J gene TRBJ1-6; TRBD1 aligns across 11 bases. The ends lost 3 bases at V and 1 base at J; junction bases unmatched: 14. This CDR3 contains 20 residues. CDR1 is GTSNPN, CDR2 SVGIG, per germline (reference sequence). The CDR3 protein is CAWRGRTGGVFGSYNSPLHF. In DNA, the CDR3 is TGTGCCTGGAGAGGCCGGACAGGGGGCGTTTTCGGTTCCTATAATTCACCCCTCCACTTT.

V usage is TRBV5-6 and J usage is TRBJ1-1, with TRBD1 matching over 7 bases. The germline gives CDR1 SGHDT, CDR2 YYEEEE. After removal of 4 bases from V and 5 bases from J, the junction contained 11 bases not matched to a gene. CDR3 length: 15 amino acids. DNA of the CDR3: TGTGCCAGCAGCCCTCAGGCAGGGGGTATGACTGAAGCTTTCTTT. Its translation: CASSPQAGGMTEAFF.

V and J are TRBV10-1 and TRBJ2-1; 9 bases fit TRBD1. With V trimmed by 4 bases and J by 9 bases, 13 bases remained unmatched. Germline-derived CDR1 and CDR2 are WNHNN and SYGVQD (reference sequence). The CDR3 totals 16 residues. DNA for the CDR3: TGCGCCAGCAGTGCTTCCCGGGACAGGGTCGGTCGTGAGCAGTTCTTC. Its protein is CASSASRDRVGREQFF.

This chain joins TRBV7-3 and TRBJ1-2; D is possibly TRBD1 (5 bases). Germline assignment: CDR1 SGHTA and CDR2 FQGTGA. The CDR3 totals 14 residues. V was trimmed by 5 bases and J by 8 bases, leaving 18 bases between them. This CDR3 reads CASSPRGTSGGYTF. The DNA of the CDR3 is TGTGCCAGCAGCCCTCGGGGGACGTCCGGGGGCTACACCTTC.

The J gene is TRBJ1-4, the V gene TRBV18; the D gene is possibly TRBD1 (5 bases). Deletions cut 3 bases from V and 6 bases from J, with 8 bases between. The length of the CDR3 is 13 residues. Germline V gives CDR1 KGHSH, CDR2 LQKENI. CDR3: CASSPDSYEKLFF. For the CDR3, the DNA is TGTGCCAGCTCACCTGACAGTTATGAAAAACTGTTTTTT.